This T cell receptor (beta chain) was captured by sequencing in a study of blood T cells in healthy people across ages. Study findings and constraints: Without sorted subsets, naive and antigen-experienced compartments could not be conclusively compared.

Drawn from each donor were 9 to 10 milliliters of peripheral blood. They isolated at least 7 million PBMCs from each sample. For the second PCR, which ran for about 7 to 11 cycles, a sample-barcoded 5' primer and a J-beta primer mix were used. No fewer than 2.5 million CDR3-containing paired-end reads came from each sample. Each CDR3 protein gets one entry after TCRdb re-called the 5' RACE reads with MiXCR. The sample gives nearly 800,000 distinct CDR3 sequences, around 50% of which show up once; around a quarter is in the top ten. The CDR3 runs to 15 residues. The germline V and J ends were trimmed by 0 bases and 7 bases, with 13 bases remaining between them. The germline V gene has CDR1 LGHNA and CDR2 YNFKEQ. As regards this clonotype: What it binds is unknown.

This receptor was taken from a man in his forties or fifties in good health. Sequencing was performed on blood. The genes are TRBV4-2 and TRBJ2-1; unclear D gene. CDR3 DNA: TGTGCCAGCAGCCAAGATTCACTAACTGGGAATGAGCAGTTCTTC. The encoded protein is CASSQDSLTGNEQFF.